This TCR beta chain was identified during a study of T-cell reconstitution after alpha-beta-depleted transplantation in children (dated by TCRdb to 2015 to 2016). About the investigation overall: Using TCR repertoire profiling, the study quantitatively followed how T-cell immune reconstitution unfolded in children after TCRalphabeta/CD19-depleted allogeneic hematopoietic cell transplantation. Study-level results and caveats: Over subsequent months, a decline in hyperexpanded clone frequencies was noted, and after one year, T-cell counts and TCRbeta diversity were mostly ascribed to newly produced T cells. About two months after transplant, the apparently early recovery of alphabetaT-cell counts reportedly depended on just several hundred clones that had expanded rapidly and came from non-depleted graft cells. In some patients, the high TCRbeta diversity seen at day 60 was put down to recipient T cells and intrathymic progenitors that had survived conditioning.

Library construction relied on PCR. The sequencing machine was an Illumina HiSeq 2500. To normalize quantification of the TCRbeta repertoire, the TCR libraries were built with molecular barcoding that relied on unique molecular identifiers. TCRdb reprocessing: public reads trimmed at Q25 with fastp, clones called with MiXCR, in-frame beta chains kept. Under each unique CDR3 protein, matching rows form one entry showing the most common genes and DNA. Recorded for this sample are about 420,000 distinct CDR3 sequences; around 15% of them occurred a single time. The ten biggest clones cover over 25% of the sample. As encoded in the germline V gene, CDR1 is SGHRS while CDR2 is YFSETQ. V is reduced by 4 bases and J by 4 bases, leaving a spacing of 19 bases between them. The CDR3 numbers 16 residues from cysteine through phenylalanine. The kept DNA is CDR3 alone, 48 bases in frame from the first base. The treatment or condition tag for this specimen amounts to: allogeneic hematopoietic cell transplantation with graft depleted of TCRalphabeta T cells and CD19 B cells. The children who served as transplant recipients had been given grafts of TCRalphabeta/CD19-depleted allogeneic hematopoietic cells.

This clonotype was counted a few times. There is no known antigen for this receptor. No much larger clone is present one base from it, and per-base qualities are unavailable. Recombination joined TRBV5-1 with TRBJ2-3; the D gene is perhaps TRBD2, from 6 matching bases. This clonotype was obtained from a boy younger than two who had a stem cell transplant for Wiskott-Aldrich syndrome, so the T cells may come from the graft donor. This specimen consisted of PBMCs, mostly from graft donor cells, obtained 360 days after TCRalphabeta/CD19-depleted stem cell transplant. The CDR3 region has the sequence CASSVIPSDVADTQYF. The sequenced DNA: TGCGCCAGCAGCGTGATCCCTAGCGATGTGGCAGATACGCAGTATTTT.